One sample yielded the 20 T cell receptor beta chains listed below, sequenced in a study of T cell repertoires in cytomegalovirus infection. TCRdb ran MiXCR on the reads and lists one entry per CDR3 protein. The sample has some 300,000 distinct CDR3 sequences, roughly 13% seen once; the top ten hold 8.5% to 9%. Sequenced sample: PBMCs. The source is a human donor in good health (CMV status not recorded). Some clones in this sample may be carry-over from other donors' samples.

V and J are TRBV29-1 and TRBJ2-2, with TRBD2 matching 13 bases. Germline V gene lookup returns CDR1 SQVTM and CDR2 ANQGSEA. Germline trimming cut 5 bases from V and 2 bases from J; bases unmatched to any gene: 2. The CDR3 is 15 residues long. CDR3 loop: CSVRTSGSNTGELFF. CDR3 sequence (DNA): TGCAGCGTTCGGACTAGCGGGAGTAACACCGGGGAGCTGTTTTTT.

This chain uses TRBV20-1 with TRBJ2-3; 14 nucleotides agree with TRBD2. Losses at the gene ends were 4 bases for V and 3 bases for J; bases not matched to a gene: 3. The germline CDR1 and CDR2 sequences are DFQATT and SNEGSKA (reference sequence). The CDR3 has 15 residues. CDR3 sequence reads: CSAIRLAGGTDTQYF. CDR3 coding DNA: TGCAGTGCTATAAGACTAGCGGGGGGGACAGATACGCAGTATTTT.

This clonotype has at least ten counts. This chain uses TRBV10-3 with TRBJ2-1, with TRBD1 identical over 8 bases. The CDR3 length is 14 residues. Per the germline V gene, CDR1 is ENHRY and CDR2 is SYGVKD. V lost 6 bases, J lost 5 bases, and 6 bases stayed unmatched. The CDR3 coding sequence is TGTGCCATCAGCGACAGGGGAGTCAACAATGAGCAGTTCTTC. Translated: CAISDRGVNNEQFF.

This clonotype was found many times. The genes are TRBV11-2 and TRBJ1-4; D may be TRBD1 (5 bases). The V gene lost 5 bases and the J gene lost 8 bases, with 18 bases spanning the gap. The CDR3 contains 15 residues. Looked up from germline, CDR1 is SGHAT and CDR2 is FQNNGV. CDR3 bases: TGTGCCAGCAGCCCGGGACCCACCCGCCCGGAAAAACTGTTTTTT. Its translation is CASSPGPTRPEKLFF.

The sample holds many counts of this clonotype. This chain connects TRBV7-9 to TRBJ2-5; D possibly corresponds to TRBD1 (5 bases). The CDR3 consists of 15 residues. Germline V gene sequence: CDR1 SEHNR, CDR2 FQNEAQ (reference sequence). With 5 bases removed from V and 2 bases from J, the gap between germline ends came to 15 bases. Written as DNA, the CDR3 is TGTGCCAGCAGCCCAAGCACAGGTTGGCAAGAGACCCAGTACTTC. Protein: CASSPSTGWQETQYF.

The sample holds a few counts of this clonotype. The chain couples TRBV12-3 or TRBV12-4 to TRBJ1-1; D is unclear. Trimming shortened V by 6 bases and J by 1 base, and 18 bases separated the two germline ends. The CDR3 loop spans 16 amino acids. The CDR3 is CASRPRSGATNTEAFF. The CDR3 DNA reads TGTGCCAGCAGACCTAGGTCGGGAGCCACGAACACTGAAGCTTTCTTT.

This clonotype was seen only a few times. This rearrangement joins TRBV29-1 to TRBJ1-2; possible D gene TRBD1, 5 bases. V lost 4 bases and J 4 bases, leaving 13 bases between the germline ends. Germline assignment: CDR1 SQVTM and CDR2 ANQGSEA. The CDR3 consists of 13 residues. CDR3 sequence reads: CSVGGSGLYGYTF. The CDR3, as DNA: TGCAGCGTTGGGGGGTCAGGGCTCTATGGCTACACCTTC.

This chain joins TRBV29-1 and TRBJ2-1, with D maybe TRBD2 (5 bases). Germline V lookup: CDR1 SQVTM, CDR2 ANQGSEA. The CDR3 contains 13 residues. The germline V and J ends were trimmed by 6 bases and 8 bases, with 17 bases remaining between them. The CDR3, as DNA: TGCAGCGTCCGGGGAGTGAGTGGCGATGAGCAGTTCTTC. It codes for CSVRGVSGDEQFF.

Ten or more counts support this clonotype. The chain recombines TRBV29-1 with TRBJ2-7, with D hard to call. The germline V and J ends were trimmed by 5 bases and 0 bases, with 5 bases remaining between them. The CDR3 is made up of 11 amino acids. CDR1 SQVTM and CDR2 ANQGSEA come from the germline V gene. CDR3 coding DNA: TGCAGCGTTAGAAGCTCCTACGAGCAGTACTTC. Translating it yields CSVRSSYEQYF.

In its sample, this clonotype was seen many times. This sequence joins TRBV10-3 and TRBJ1-2, with no clear D. With 11 bases removed from V and 8 bases from J, the gap between germline ends came to 15 bases. This CDR3 is built from 11 residues. Looked up from germline, CDR1 is ENHRY and CDR2 is SYGVKD. In DNA, the CDR3 is TGTGCCGTCCTGGAGGGTCGGGGCTACACCTTC. As protein: CAVLEGRGYTF.

This clonotype was recorded many times. The genes are TRBV6-5 and TRBJ2-1; a possible D gene is TRBD2 (6 bases). V lost 10 bases and J lost 10, with 17 bases in between. The CDR3 has 12 residues. Germline V lookup: CDR1 MNHEY, CDR2 SVGAGI. The CDR3 DNA follows: TGTGCCACAACCCGTGCGGGAAAAGAGCAGTTCTTC. Its translation is CATTRAGKEQFF.

In its sample, this clonotype was seen a few times. The J gene is TRBJ2-2, the V gene TRBV5-6; 9 bases match TRBD2. V lost 4 bases and J lost 5; bases outside the gene matches: 3. CDR1 is SGHDT, CDR2 YYEEEE, per germline. The CDR3 runs to 14 residues. The CDR3: CASSLAGKTGELFF. The CDR3 DNA reads TGTGCCAGCAGCCTAGCGGGGAAAACCGGGGAGCTGTTTTTT.

DNA of the CDR3: TGCAGCGTTGTGAGTCAGGCTATCGGAAGGGGGGATACGCAGTATTTT. Translated: CSVVSQAIGRGDTQYF. The rearrangement joins TRBV29-1 to TRBJ2-3, with D possibly being TRBD1 (6 bases). Germline V gene sequence: CDR1 SQVTM, CDR2 ANQGSEA. Trimming pared 4 bases from V and 6 bases from J, leaving 23 bases between. The CDR3 loop spans 16 amino acids.

This clonotype was observed at least ten times. V is TRBV6-1 and J is TRBJ1-6; the D is unclear. This CDR3 has 14 residues. V gave up 7 bases and J gave up 0 bases, with 7 bases separating them. Germline V gene sequence: CDR1 MNHNS, CDR2 SASEGT. The CDR3 DNA sequence: TGTGCCAGCACTAGAGGCTCCTATAATTCACCCCTCCACTTT. It specifies CASTRGSYNSPLHF.

Regarding this clonotype: The germline gene is not matched at one end of the junction; a read error may be the cause. This rearrangement joins TRBV7-9 to TRBJ2-7, with 8 bases that match TRBD1. The CDR3 length is 15 residues. Per the germline V gene, CDR1 is SEHNR and CDR2 is FQNEAQ (reference sequence). CDR3 amino acids: CASSKDRESSYEQNF. In DNA, the CDR3 is TGTGCCAGCAGCAAGGACAGGGAGAGCTCCTACGAGCAGAACTTC.

Ten or more counts support this clonotype. The V and J genes are TRBV7-2 and TRBJ2-2; 8 bases are a match to TRBD2. The CDR3 consists of 15 residues. With V trimmed by 2 bases and J by 4 bases, 3 bases remained unmatched. CDR1 SGHTA and CDR2 FQGNSA come from the germline V gene. The CDR3 region is CASSLQRGSTGELFF. CDR3 bases: TGTGCCAGCAGCTTACAGCGGGGGTCCACCGGGGAGCTGTTTTTT.

This clonotype was seen a few times. This chain connects TRBV6-2 or TRBV6-3 to TRBJ2-1, with 7 bases aligning to TRBD2. Germline CDR1 is MNHEY and CDR2 is SVGEGT. The CDR3 totals 14 residues. The V segment lost 6 bases and the J segment 5 bases; nucleotides outside the gene matches: 7. The CDR3 DNA reads as TGTGCCAGCAGGCGAGGCGGGAGCGACAATGAGCAGTTCTTC. It translates to CASRRGGSDNEQFF.

This rearrangement joins TRBV20-1 to TRBJ1-1, with D possibly TRBD1 on 6 matching bases. This CDR3 has 13 amino acids. CDR1 is DFQATT, CDR2 SNEGSKA, per germline (reference sequence). Trimming took 3 bases from V and 5 from J, leaving 13 bases between them. CDR3 residues: CSARPQGGTEAFF. In nucleotides, the CDR3 is TGCAGTGCTAGGCCACAGGGAGGTACTGAAGCTTTCTTT.

This clonotype was observed a handful of times. The V gene is TRBV20-1, the J gene TRBJ1-3; D is unclear. Germline values: CDR1 DFQATT, CDR2 SNEGSKA (reference sequence). Between the trimmed V and J ends, which lost 3 bases and 0 bases, there was a span of 12 bases. This CDR3 region has 15 residues. Here the CDR3 DNA reads TGCAGTGCTAGTTGGAACCCCCTCTCTGGAAACACCATATATTTT. Protein sequence: CSASWNPLSGNTIYF.

The chain employs TRBV15 and TRBJ2-5; D remains ambiguous. V was cut by 3 bases and J by 3 bases, with 11 bases left in between. This CDR3 is built from 14 residues. CDR1 LNHNV and CDR2 YYDKDF come from the germline V gene (reference sequence). CDR3 sequence: CATSRTHMEETQYF. CDR3 DNA: TGTGCCACCAGCAGGACACACATGGAAGAGACCCAGTACTTC.